This T cell receptor beta chain was profiled in a study of Ad26.COV2.S vaccination and SARS-CoV-2 variants. Noted treatment: around 19 received Ad26.COV2.S at low or high dose, single or two shots; about 5 received placebo; per-sample allocation not given. Each sample was drawn 63 days after the first injection (of vaccine or placebo). V was clipped by 6 bases and J by 2 bases; unmatched bases: 13. The CDR3 loop spans 17 amino acids. CDR1 MNHEY and CDR2 SVGEGT come from the germline V gene. The protocol was immunoSEQ multiplex PCR, while the TCRdb copy is restricted to in-frame clones and leaves out a portion. The data contain 450,000 to 550,000 clones, roughly 89% of them singletons.

Sequenced here: peripheral blood, sampled in a trial of Ad26.COV2.S vaccine versus placebo. This receptor was identified in a person between 18 and 65 years old who received the Ad26.COV2.S COVID-19 vaccine or a placebo. V is TRBV6-2 or TRBV6-3 and J is TRBJ2-3, with TRBD1 matching 8 bases. The CDR3 loop reads CASSDPRRQGATDTQYF. Here the CDR3 DNA reads TGTGCCAGCAGCGACCCCAGACGGCAGGGGGCCACAGATACGCAGTATTTT.